This T cell receptor beta chain was observed in a study of cytotoxic CD8 clonotypes in ibrutinib-treated CLL. As for the study in general: The group held some ten relapsed/refractory and 15 treatment-naive patients, with roughly 17 IGHV unmutated. Investigators reported about 24 partial and 2 complete responses; after median roughly 70 months, approximately 15 patients remained remitted and 12 progressed.

Note on this clone: Its antigen remains unknown.

PBMCs were cryopreserved, and 1.5 to 2 micrograms of genomic DNA from them went into TCR beta libraries. The V gene end was trimmed by 0 bases and the J gene end by 5 bases; junction bases not matched to a gene: 10. The CDR3 is 18 residues long. Germline CDR1 is LNHNV and CDR2 is YYDKDF (reference sequence). The assay was immunoSEQ multiplex PCR, and TCRdb's table has in-frame clones only and misses some. The data show 150,000 to 250,000 clones, around three quarters seen once. Study-wide findings and caveats: Clonality correlated strongly with circulating CD8+ T cells and exceeded age-matched healthy donors at baseline.

The material sequenced was PBMCs, taken after 24 months of ibrutinib treatment. The rearrangement uses TRBV15 and TRBJ2-7; 13 bases match TRBD2. The sequence was collected from a human donor with chronic lymphocytic leukemia. In nucleotides, the CDR3 is TGTGCCACCAGCAGAGATCTAACAGAAGGACTAGCGGGAGACGAGCAGTACTTC. Translation: CATSRDLTEGLAGDEQYF. The full variable domain, completed using reference TRBV15 and TRBJ2-7, is DAMVIQNPRYQVTQFGKPVTLSCSQTLNHNVMYWYQQKSSQAPKLLFHYYDKDFNNEADTPDNFQSRRPNTSFCFLDIRSPGLGDTAMYLCATSRDLTEGLAGDEQYFGPGTRLTVT.